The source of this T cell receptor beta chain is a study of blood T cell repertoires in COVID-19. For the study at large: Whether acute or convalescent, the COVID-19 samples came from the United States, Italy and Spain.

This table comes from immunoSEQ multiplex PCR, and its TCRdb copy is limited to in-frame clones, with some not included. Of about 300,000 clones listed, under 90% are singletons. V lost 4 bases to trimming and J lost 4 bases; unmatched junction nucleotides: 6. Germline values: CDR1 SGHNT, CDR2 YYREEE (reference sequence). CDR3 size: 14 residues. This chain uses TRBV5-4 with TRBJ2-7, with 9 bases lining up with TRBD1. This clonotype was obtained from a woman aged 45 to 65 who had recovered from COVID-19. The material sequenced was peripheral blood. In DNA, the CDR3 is TGTGCCAGCAGCCAAGGACAGGGGTTATACGAGCAGTACTTC. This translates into CASSQGQGLYEQYF.